This TCR beta chain was sequenced in a study of blood T cell repertoires in COVID-19. Looking at the study overall: Acute and convalescent COVID-19 specimens originated in the United States, Italy and Spain. Sources were T cells, B-cell-depleted T cells, or PBMCs; the material itself was cDNA or gDNA.

In the authors' workflow: It was from reference gene primer amplification that nucleated cell counts were estimated. Sequenced by immunoSEQ multiplex PCR; TCRdb stores in-frame clones only, minus some. Clonal size and the V and J genes are those of that table, whereas D and trimming came from the DNA. This sample has 400,000 to 550,000 clones, with roughly 90% found just once. The TCR originated in a woman in her thirties with acute or convalescent COVID-19. Sequenced sample: peripheral blood.

The CDR3 loop is CASSEALSQSNYGYTF. For the CDR3, the DNA is TGTGCCAGCAGTGAAGCGCTAAGCCAATCTAACTATGGCTACACCTTC. The gene calls are TRBV6-1 and TRBJ1-2; no reliable D call. Trimming took off 0 bases at V and 0 bases at J, with 11 bases between the two ends. The CDR3 totals 16 residues. The germline gives CDR1 MNHNS, CDR2 SASEGT.